A single sample is the source of the 21 T cell receptor beta chains below, sequenced in a study of control samples from healthy donors and cancer patients (TCRdb year 2020). Library creation used the immunoSEQ multiplex PCR assay. TCRdb carries this immuneACCESS record with in-frame sequences only. Its versions omit some clonotypes, under half of them owing to an unresolved V gene in the studies checked, with the rest unexplained. This sample comprises over 100,000 clones, roughly 84% of them detected only once. The ten largest account for 3% to 3.5% of the sample. Sequenced material: blood. The receptors originated from a man aged 45 to 65 in good health.

The rearrangement links TRBV2 to TRBJ2-3; D is unclear. Germline CDR1 and CDR2: SNHLY and FYNNEI. The V end lost 4 bases, the J end lost 0 bases, and 8 bases lay between the germline ends. The CDR3 has 14 residues. The CDR3: CASSAITSTDTQYF. CDR3 in DNA: TGTGCCAGCAGTGCGATTACTAGCACAGATACGCAGTATTTT.

Comments on this clone: The junction differs from germline at one of its ends, possibly a read error. The chain is built from TRBV2 and TRBJ1-3, with D tentatively TRBD1 (5 bases). Per germline, CDR1 SNHLY and CDR2 FYNNEI. CDR3 length equals 16 residues. CDR3 protein: CASSEGPPSSRNTIYF. The CDR3 nucleotides are TGTGCCAGCAGTGAGGGGCCGCCTAGCTCTAGAAACACCATATATTTT.

J is TRBJ1-4 and V is TRBV28; no clear D gene. There are 14 residues in the CDR3. The V end lost 6 bases, the J end lost 2 bases, and 10 bases lay between the germline ends. Germline V gene sequence: CDR1 MDHEN, CDR2 SYDVKM. CDR3 nucleotides: TGTGCCAGCAGCATCATCCAGACTAATGAAAAACTGTTTTTT. Protein: CASSIIQTNEKLFF.

CDR3 sequence: CASSQDQAGGYEQYF. The CDR3 nucleotides read TGTGCCAGCAGCCAAGACCAAGCGGGGGGGTACGAGCAGTACTTC. The chain recombines TRBV3-1 (or the pseudogene TRBV3-2) with TRBJ2-7; 10 nucleotides agree with TRBD2. CDR3 length: 15 amino acids. Trimming took 0 bases from V and 4 from J; bases not matched to a gene: 3. Germline loops: CDR1 LGHDT, CDR2 YNNKEL (reference sequence).

The chain recombines TRBV7-9 with TRBJ2-6; 10 nucleotides agree with TRBD1. Germline V gene lookup returns CDR1 SEHNR and CDR2 FQNEAQ (reference sequence). This CDR3 contains 16 residues. Germline trimming cut 5 bases from V and 4 bases from J; bases unmatched to any gene: 5. The CDR3 protein is CASSVGQGSGANVLTF. The DNA for the CDR3 is TGTGCCAGCAGCGTGGGACAGGGGTCCGGGGCCAACGTCCTGACTTTC.

V and J are TRBV18 and TRBJ1-2; tentatively, D is TRBD1 (6 bases). This CDR3 region has 16 residues. Germline V lookup: CDR1 KGHSH, CDR2 LQKENI. V lost 2 bases and J lost 7, with 20 bases in between. The CDR3 sequence: CASSPGGARWAAGYTF. Written as DNA, the CDR3 is TGTGCCAGCTCACCAGGGGGCGCGAGATGGGCTGCTGGCTACACCTTC.

The chain recombines TRBV5-6 with TRBJ1-2; 9 bases line up with TRBD1. The germline gives CDR1 SGHDT, CDR2 YYEEEE. V trimming: 0 bases; J trimming: 0 bases; junction bases outside the gene matches: 3. The length of the CDR3 is 16 residues. The chain's CDR3 is CASSLGTGDSNYGYTF. In DNA form, the CDR3 reads TGTGCCAGCAGCTTGGGGACAGGGGATTCTAACTATGGCTACACCTTC.

The rearrangement joins TRBV28 to TRBJ2-7, with D maybe TRBD1 (6 bases). Germline loops: CDR1 MDHEN, CDR2 SYDVKM. V was cut by 6 bases and J by 4 bases, with 10 bases left in between. This CDR3 has 12 amino acids. Here the CDR3 reads CASSYRVYEQYF. CDR3 bases: TGTGCCAGCAGCTACAGGGTTTACGAGCAGTACTTC.

The CDR3 DNA follows: TGCGCCAGCAGCTTGGAGTACCGGGCCGGGGAGCTGTTTTTT. This gives the protein CASSLEYRAGELFF. This chain links TRBV5-1 with TRBJ2-2; no reliable D call. V was cut by 0 bases and J by 6 bases, with 9 bases left in between. The CDR3 is 14 residues long. Per the germline V gene, CDR1 is SGHRS and CDR2 is YFSETQ.

The chain links TRBV5-5 to TRBJ2-1; a possible D gene is TRBD1 (6 bases). Germline CDR1 reads SGHKS; CDR2 reads YYEKEE (reference sequence). V lost 4 bases and J lost 0, with 14 bases in between. The CDR3 runs 16 residues. The CDR3 bases are TGTGCCAGCAGCAACAGGGACACGAGCTCCTACAATGAGCAGTTCTTC. It encodes CASSNRDTSSYNEQFF.

The rearrangement uses TRBV14 and TRBJ2-6; D is perhaps TRBD2 (6 bases). Deletions cut 3 bases from V and 3 bases from J, with 12 bases between. The germline gives CDR1 SGHDN, CDR2 FVKESK. The CDR3 length is 16 residues. The CDR3 nucleotides are TGTGCCAGCAGCCATAACCGGGGGTATGGGGCCAACGTCCTGACTTTC. Its translation: CASSHNRGYGANVLTF.

This rearrangement joins TRBV30 to TRBJ1-5; D not certain. Germline V gives CDR1 GTSNPN, CDR2 SVGIG (reference sequence). V lost 1 base to trimming and J lost 4 bases, with 5 bases between them. This CDR3 has 12 amino acids. CDR3: CAWSERNQPQHF. CDR3 in DNA: TGTGCCTGGAGTGAGAGGAATCAGCCCCAGCATTTT. Drawing the rest from reference TRBV30 and TRBJ1-5, the complete variable domain is SQTIHQWPATLVQPVGSPLSLECTVEGTSNPNLYWYRQAAGRGLQLLFYSVGIGQISSEVPQNLSASRPQDRQFILSSKKLLLSDSGFYLCAWSERNQPQHFGDGTRLSIL.

The chain is built from TRBV15 and TRBJ1-3; no reliable D call. The CDR3 contains 14 residues. The V end was cut by 5 bases, the J end by 1 base, with 9 bases between. Germline lookup yields CDR1 LNHNV and CDR2 YYDKDF (reference sequence). CDR3 bases: TGTGCCACCAGCTTTGGGGATTCTGGAAACACCATATATTTT. Protein: CATSFGDSGNTIYF.

The rearrangement links TRBV30 to TRBJ1-2; TRBD1 agrees at 9 bases. This CDR3 contains 12 residues. Germline-derived CDR1 and CDR2 are GTSNPN and SVGIG (reference sequence). V lost 6 bases, J lost 4 bases, and 3 bases stayed unmatched. The DNA of the CDR3 is TGTGCCTGCAAGACAGGGGGCTATGGCTACACCTTC. Translating gives CACKTGGYGYTF.

This chain connects TRBV29-1 to TRBJ1-1, with D perhaps TRBD1 (6 bases). CDR3 length equals 13 residues. From germline, CDR1 is SQVTM and CDR2 ANQGSEA. CDR3: CSAQGQWNTEAFF. The CDR3 DNA is TGCAGTGCGCAAGGACAGTGGAACACTGAAGCTTTCTTT.

The chain uses TRBV7-8 and TRBJ2-5, with 7 nucleotides matching TRBD1. V was pared by 8 bases and J by 5 bases, with 14 bases of the junction left unmatched. CDR3 length: 15 amino acids. CDR1 is SGHVS and CDR2 is FQNEAQ in the germline V gene. The CDR3 nucleotides are TGTGCCAGCCCCCCCTCGACAGGGTCCCGGGAGACCCAGTACTTC. Translation: CASPPSTGSRETQYF.

The chain is built from TRBV5-6 and TRBJ2-3; no clear D gene. Germline-derived CDR1 and CDR2 are SGHDT and YYEEEE. Trimming shortened V by 2 bases and J by 6 bases, and 19 bases separated the two germline ends. The CDR3 is 16 residues long. The DNA for the CDR3 is TGTGCCAGCAGCTTATCGAGTCCCGCCGTAGTGGATACGCAGTATTTT. Protein: CASSLSSPAVVDTQYF.

The chain recombines TRBV2 with TRBJ1-2; 7 bases line up with TRBD1. V shed 9 bases and J 5 bases; nucleotides not matched to a gene: 9. Per germline, CDR1 SNHLY and CDR2 FYNNEI. This CDR3 has 13 amino acids. The CDR3 bases are TGTGCCAGTCGACAGGGTTTGGGATATGGCTACACCTTC. This encodes CASRQGLGYGYTF.

This clone was counted only a few times. The chain combines TRBV5-6 with TRBJ2-7; D might be TRBD1 (5 bases). The CDR3 has 12 residues. CDR1 is SGHDT, CDR2 YYEEEE, per germline. V was trimmed by 5 bases and J by 1 base, leaving 7 bases between them. The CDR3 coding sequence is TGTGCCAGCAGTGACAGTTCCTACGAGCAGTACTTC. This gives the protein CASSDSSYEQYF. The full variable domain, rest sourced from reference TRBV5-6 and TRBJ2-7, is DAGVTQSPTHLIKTRGQQVTLRCSPKSGHDTVSWYQQALGQGPQFIFQYYEEEERQRGNFPDRFSGHQFPNYSSELNVNALLLGDSALYLCASSDSSYEQYFGPGTRLTVT.

V is TRBV5-1 and J is TRBJ2-3; D possibly corresponds to TRBD1 (7 bases). This CDR3 comprises 13 residues. With 4 bases removed from V and 6 bases from J, the gap between germline ends came to 12 bases. Germline lookup yields CDR1 SGHRS and CDR2 YFSETQ. The chain's CDR3 is CASSMQGGDTQYF. The CDR3 nucleotides read TGCGCCAGCAGCATGCAGGGGGGCGATACGCAGTATTTT.

The chain employs TRBV9 and TRBJ1-3; the D is unclear. Germline CDR1 reads SGDLS; CDR2 reads YYNGEE. This CDR3 region has 15 residues. V was shortened by 2 bases and J by 0 bases, with 9 bases between the two germline ends. CDR3 residues: CASSVRLGSGNTIYF. Written as DNA, the CDR3 is TGTGCCAGCAGCGTGCGGTTAGGCTCTGGAAACACCATATATTTT.